This entry lists 24 T cell receptor beta chains sequenced from one sample in a study of HIV-infected patients and healthy controls. Reverse transcription used around 500 ng RNA and constant-region primers for alpha and beta. Using multiplexing indices, alpha and beta chain libraries were generated apart by chain-specific third strand synthesis. TCRdb passed the 5' RACE reads through MiXCR, listing each CDR3 protein once. The table shows 18,000 or so distinct CDR3 sequences, with approximately 9.1% occurring only once. All unsorted peripheral T cells were captured because whole blood was used without fractionation. The sequencing sample was made of blood. These receptor sequences come from an adult in good health.

This clonotype qualifies as medium-sized. The J gene is TRBJ1-5, the V gene TRBV5-1, with D possibly matching TRBD1 (5 bases). Per the germline V gene, CDR1 is SGHRS and CDR2 is YFSETQ. Trimming took 4 bases from V and 5 from J, leaving 13 bases between them. CDR3 length: 14 amino acids. The CDR3, as DNA: TGCGCCAGCAGCCCAGGGCTTAGGGATCAGCCCCAGCATTTT. This encodes CASSPGLRDQPQHF.

This clonotype was counted only a few times. The V and J genes are TRBV12-3 or TRBV12-4 and TRBJ1-5; D unclear. V was pared by 4 bases and J by 1 base, with 5 bases between. CDR3 size: 13 residues. The CDR3 coding sequence is TGTGCCAGCAGTTCCGGGAGCAATCAGCCCCAGCATTTT. This encodes CASSSGSNQPQHF.

The table lists this clonotype with a few counts. This chain links TRBV28 with TRBJ2-2; D uncertain. V lost 6 bases to trimming and J lost 3 bases, with 11 bases between them. CDR1 is MDHEN, CDR2 SYDVKM, per germline. CDR3 length: 14 residues. CDR3 in amino acids: CASSSGGHTGELFF. The DNA for the CDR3 is TGTGCCAGCAGCTCAGGTGGCCACACCGGGGAGCTGTTTTTT.

This clonotype was detected many times. The J gene is TRBJ2-1, the V gene TRBV5-1; D is perhaps TRBD1 (5 bases). The CDR3 length is 15 residues. Germline CDR1 and CDR2: SGHRS and YFSETQ. With 5 bases removed from V and 0 bases from J, the gap between germline ends came to 12 bases. This CDR3 is CASRETASSYNEQFF. The CDR3 region has the DNA TGCGCCAGCAGGGAGACAGCCAGCTCCTACAATGAGCAGTTCTTC.

This clonotype has a count of ten or more. The CDR3 DNA reads TGTGCCAGTAAGGTAGGGTCCCTGCTGTGGAACACTGAAGCTTTCTTT. Its protein product is CASKVGSLLWNTEAFF. The chain links TRBV19 to TRBJ1-1, with no clear D. Germline CDR1 LNHDA, CDR2 SQIVND (reference sequence). This CDR3 is built from 16 residues. Trimming removed 7 bases at V and 1 base at J, with 19 bases between.

By share, this clonotype counts as medium-sized. The V call is TRBV10-3, the J call TRBJ2-3; TRBD2 aligns across 7 bases. After removal of 0 bases from V and 2 bases from J, the junction contained 8 bases not matched to a gene. Germline assignment: CDR1 ENHRY and CDR2 SYGVKD. This CDR3 is built from 17 residues. CDR3 protein: CAISESASGLPTDTQYF. DNA of the CDR3: TGTGCCATCAGTGAGTCGGCTAGCGGACTACCCACAGATACGCAGTATTTT.

The chain has TRBV11-2 and TRBJ2-7, with TRBD1 matching 10 bases. CDR1 and CDR2 (germline): SGHAT, FQNNGV. The CDR3 spans 14 residues. The V segment lost 5 bases and the J segment 4 bases; nucleotides outside the gene matches: 5. CDR3 region: CASSRGQGVYEQYF. DNA of the CDR3: TGTGCCAGCAGCCGCGGACAGGGGGTGTACGAGCAGTACTTC.

This clonotype was seen ten or more times. J is TRBJ2-2 and V is TRBV10-2; maybe TRBD2 (7 bases). Germline V gene data show CDR1 as WSHSY and CDR2 as SAAADI. Trimming cost V 10 bases and J 6 bases, with 27 bases left between them. This CDR3 comprises 17 residues. CDR3 amino acids: CATALGGQRLRPGELFF. For the CDR3, the DNA is TGCGCCACCGCACTCGGGGGGCAGCGGCTGAGACCCGGGGAGCTGTTTTTT.

The table lists this clonotype with many counts. V gene TRBV20-1 combines with J gene TRBJ2-3; perhaps D is TRBD1 or TRBD2 (6 bases each). Germline loops: CDR1 DFQATT, CDR2 SNEGSKA (reference sequence). The V gene lost 6 bases and the J gene lost 6 bases, with 16 bases spanning the gap. This CDR3 has 13 amino acids. CDR3 sequence: CSAHWGAGDTQYF. The CDR3 DNA follows: TGCAGTGCCCACTGGGGGGCAGGGGATACGCAGTATTTT.

This clonotype is medium-sized in the sample. The chain joins TRBV10-1 to TRBJ2-7, with D maybe TRBD1 (6 bases). V lost 8 bases, J lost 1 base, and 21 bases lay in between. Germline CDR1 and CDR2: WNHNN and SYGVQD (reference sequence). The CDR3 has 16 amino acids. The CDR3 here is CASASRQDRFSYEQYF. CDR3 nucleotide sequence: TGCGCCAGCGCCTCCAGACAAGACAGGTTTTCCTACGAGCAGTACTTC.

In its sample, this clonotype was seen many times. The chain recombines TRBV29-1 with TRBJ1-5, with D unresolved. The CDR3 extends over 12 amino acids. Looked up from germline, CDR1 is SQVTM and CDR2 is ANQGSEA. Trimming cost V 5 bases and J 2 bases, with 7 bases left between them. The DNA for the CDR3 is TGCAGCGTTCAAGCAGGCAATCAGCCCCAGCATTTT. It translates to CSVQAGNQPQHF.

The V gene is TRBV28, the J gene TRBJ2-5; TRBD2 is a possible D gene (5 bases). The CDR3 is 13 amino acids. CDR1 and CDR2 (germline): MDHEN, SYDVKM. The ends were cut back, 6 bases at V and 8 bases at J, with 16 bases in the middle. CDR3 bases: TGTGCCAGCAGCCCGGACTCCAAAGCCACCCAGTACTTC. This translates into CASSPDSKATQYF.

This clonotype was seen repeatedly, ten times or more. The gene calls are TRBV5-4 and TRBJ2-3, with 7 bases that match TRBD1. The CDR3 is 17 residues long. The ends lost 4 bases at V and 0 bases at J; junction bases unmatched: 11. Germline V gene data show CDR1 as SGHNT and CDR2 as YYREEE (reference sequence). In DNA, the CDR3 is TGTGCCAGCAGCCAACGGACAGGCGGAACTAGCACAGATACGCAGTATTTT. This codes for CASSQRTGGTSTDTQYF.

The chain has TRBV4-1 and TRBJ2-1; 10 positions match TRBD2. The CDR3 runs to 15 residues. After removal of 4 bases from V and 6 bases from J, the junction contained 6 bases not matched to a gene. Germline V lookup: CDR1 MGHRA, CDR2 YSYEKL. The CDR3 loop is CASSPGLAELNEQFF. CDR3 in DNA: TGCGCCAGCAGCCCTGGACTAGCGGAGCTCAATGAGCAGTTCTTC.

This clonotype came up many times. The V and J genes are TRBV27 and TRBJ2-7; no clear D. Germline V CDR1 and CDR2: MNHEY, SMNVEV (reference sequence). The CDR3 covers 14 residues. Trimming stripped 6 bases from V and 3 bases from J, with 15 bases between. CDR3: CASSESRLDYEQYF. The CDR3, as DNA: TGTGCCAGCAGCGAGTCCCGGCTTGACTACGAGCAGTACTTC.

A few counts support this clonotype. The V call is TRBV5-4, the J call TRBJ2-4, with D perhaps being TRBD1 or TRBD2 (5 bases each). Germline V gene sequence: CDR1 SGHNT, CDR2 YYREEE (reference sequence). CDR3 length: 16 residues. Deletions cut 0 bases from V and 0 bases from J, with 10 bases between. The CDR3 coding sequence is TGTGCCAGCAGCTTGGGGGGCGGGCTAGCCAAAAACATTCAGTACTTC. It is translated as CASSLGGGLAKNIQYF.

This clonotype was seen at least ten times. The V gene is TRBV11-2, the J gene TRBJ2-7; no definite D call. Trimming left V 0 bases short and J 3 bases short, with 6 bases between. This CDR3 is 13 amino acids long. Per germline, CDR1 SGHAT and CDR2 FQNNGV. The CDR3 spells CASSLDNIYEQYF. The CDR3 nucleotides read TGTGCCAGCAGCTTAGATAACATCTACGAGCAGTACTTC.

This clonotype was detected many times. The rearrangement links TRBV29-1 to TRBJ2-3; 11 nucleotides match TRBD2. J gave up 1 base and V 3 bases, and 0 bases lay outside the gene matches. The germline gives CDR1 SQVTM, CDR2 ANQGSEA. The CDR3 has 14 residues. DNA of the CDR3: TGCAGCGTTGAGGGACTAGCGGGCACAGATACGCAGTATTTT. Its translation is CSVEGLAGTDTQYF.

This clonotype was seen ten or more times. The rearrangement joins TRBV5-1 to TRBJ2-1; 8 bases align to TRBD2. V lost 1 base to trimming and J lost 8 bases; unmatched junction nucleotides: 8. Germline V gives CDR1 SGHRS, CDR2 YFSETQ. CDR3 length: 15 amino acids. The CDR3 here is CASSLTSGRRHEQFF. The CDR3 nucleotides are TGCGCCAGCAGCTTGACGAGCGGGAGAAGGCATGAGCAGTTCTTC.

This clonotype was seen repeatedly, ten times or more. The V call is TRBV4-1, the J call TRBJ1-1; 7 positions match TRBD1. The CDR3 consists of 14 residues. The V and J ends lost 0 bases and 4 bases, in that order; junction bases with no gene match: 2. Germline V gene data show CDR1 as MGHRA and CDR2 as YSYEKL. Here the CDR3 reads CASSQDYRGTEAFF. CDR3 nucleotides: TGCGCCAGCAGCCAAGACTACAGGGGCACTGAAGCTTTCTTT.

By its share, this clonotype is medium-sized. The chain employs TRBV23-1 and TRBJ2-3; D ambiguous. TRBV23-1 belongs to the ORF category, with a function that is uncertain. CDR3 size: 13 residues. V lost 2 bases and J 6 bases, leaving 9 bases between the germline ends. The CDR3 bases are TGCGCCAGCAGTCAACGGCGGTTGGATACGCAGTATTTT. Amino acid sequence: CASSQRRLDTQYF.

CDR3 DNA: TGTGCCAGCAGTGGCACCTGGGGGGGCACTGAAGCTTTCTTT. Encoded protein: CASSGTWGGTEAFF. The chain links TRBV2 to TRBJ1-1; TRBD1 might be the D (5 bases). The CDR3 totals 14 residues. Looked up from germline, CDR1 is SNHLY and CDR2 is FYNNEI. V dropped 4 bases and J dropped 4 bases, with 13 bases sitting between them.

The sample holds many counts of this clonotype. This sequence joins TRBV20-1 and TRBJ1-2, with a tentative D call TRBD1 (5 bases). The CDR3 covers 13 residues. Germline CDR1 and CDR2: DFQATT and SNEGSKA (reference sequence). With 5 bases removed from V and 4 bases from J, the gap between germline ends came to 14 bases. The CDR3 loop reads CSAGGGVGYGYTF. The CDR3, as DNA: TGCAGTGCTGGGGGGGGTGTTGGCTATGGCTACACCTTC.

This clonotype occurred once. The chain combines TRBV2 with TRBJ2-7; D gene ambiguous. The V and J ends lost 4 bases and 2 bases respectively, with 18 bases between them. Per germline, CDR1 SNHLY and CDR2 FYNNEI. This CDR3 comprises 16 residues. The CDR3 reads CASSVTPPAATYEQYF. As DNA, the CDR3 is TGTGCCAGCAGTGTTACCCCTCCGGCAGCTACCTACGAGCAGTACTTC.